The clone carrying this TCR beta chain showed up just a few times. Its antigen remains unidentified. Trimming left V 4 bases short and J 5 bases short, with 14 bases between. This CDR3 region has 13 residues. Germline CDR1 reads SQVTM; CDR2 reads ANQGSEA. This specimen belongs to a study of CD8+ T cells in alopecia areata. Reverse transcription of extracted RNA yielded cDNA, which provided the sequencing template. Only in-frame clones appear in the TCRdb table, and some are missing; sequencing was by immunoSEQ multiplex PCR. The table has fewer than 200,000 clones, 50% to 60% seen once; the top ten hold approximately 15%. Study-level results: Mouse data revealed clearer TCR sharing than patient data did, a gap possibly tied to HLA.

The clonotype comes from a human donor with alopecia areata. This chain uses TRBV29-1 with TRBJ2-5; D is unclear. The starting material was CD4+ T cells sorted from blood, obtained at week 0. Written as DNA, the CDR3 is TGCAGCGTTGGTGGCCGGGCACGGGAGACCCAGTACTTC. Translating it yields CSVGGRARETQYF.